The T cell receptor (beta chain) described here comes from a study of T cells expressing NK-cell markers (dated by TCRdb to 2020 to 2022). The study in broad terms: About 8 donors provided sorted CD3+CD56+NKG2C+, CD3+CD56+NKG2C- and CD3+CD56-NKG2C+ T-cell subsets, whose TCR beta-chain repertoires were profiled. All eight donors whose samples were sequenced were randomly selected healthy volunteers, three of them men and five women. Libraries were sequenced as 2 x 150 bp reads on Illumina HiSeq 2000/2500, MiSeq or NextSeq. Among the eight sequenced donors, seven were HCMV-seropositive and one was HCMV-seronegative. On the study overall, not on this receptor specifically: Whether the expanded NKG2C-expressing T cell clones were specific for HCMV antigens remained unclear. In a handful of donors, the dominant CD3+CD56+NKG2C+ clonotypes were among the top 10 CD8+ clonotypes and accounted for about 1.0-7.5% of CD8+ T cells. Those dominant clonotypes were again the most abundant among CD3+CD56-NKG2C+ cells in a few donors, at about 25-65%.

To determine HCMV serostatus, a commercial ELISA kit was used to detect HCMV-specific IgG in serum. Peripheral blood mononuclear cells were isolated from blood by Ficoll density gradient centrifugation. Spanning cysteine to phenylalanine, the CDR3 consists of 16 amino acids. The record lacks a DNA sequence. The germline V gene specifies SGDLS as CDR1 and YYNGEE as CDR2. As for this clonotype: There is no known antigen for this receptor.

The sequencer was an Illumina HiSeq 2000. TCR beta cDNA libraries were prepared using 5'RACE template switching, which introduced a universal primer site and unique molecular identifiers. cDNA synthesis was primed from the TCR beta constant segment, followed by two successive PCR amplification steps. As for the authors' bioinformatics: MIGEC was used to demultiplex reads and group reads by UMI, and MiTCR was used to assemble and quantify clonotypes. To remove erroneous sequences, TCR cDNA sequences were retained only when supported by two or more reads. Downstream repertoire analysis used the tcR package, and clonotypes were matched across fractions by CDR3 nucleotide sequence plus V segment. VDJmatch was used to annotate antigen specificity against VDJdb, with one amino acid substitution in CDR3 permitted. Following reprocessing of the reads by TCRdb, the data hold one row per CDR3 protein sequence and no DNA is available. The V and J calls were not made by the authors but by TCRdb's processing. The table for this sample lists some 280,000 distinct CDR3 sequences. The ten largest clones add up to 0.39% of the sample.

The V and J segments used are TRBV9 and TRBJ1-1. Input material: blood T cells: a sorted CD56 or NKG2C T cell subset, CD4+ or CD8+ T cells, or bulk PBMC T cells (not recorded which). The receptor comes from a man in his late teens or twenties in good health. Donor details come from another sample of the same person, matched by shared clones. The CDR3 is CASSVGQGLEYTEAFF.